This is a list of T cell receptor beta chains from one sample in a study of regulatory T cells in long-lasting Graves disease. MiXCR was run by TCRdb on the multiplex PCR reads, yielding one entry per CDR3 protein. The data contain fewer than 400,000 distinct CDR3 sequences, more than 20% of them singletons. The sequencing here drew on peripheral blood mononuclear cells (PBMCs), taken when the disease was refractory, from a patient treated with antithyroid drugs. Receptor source: a female donor with Graves disease. Each CDR3 is given with its conserved first and last residue. Each record gives: V gene, D gene, clone size, J gene, CDR3 DNA, CDR3 protein. The D gene is left open where the match is weak. Size is omitted from some rows. Given values are once, few, many or a class for expanded clones.

v_call: TRBV6-1
d_call: .
clone_size: .
j_call: TRBJ2-7
cdr3_nt: TGTGCCAGCAGCAGGTCTTTCTCCTACGAGCAGTACTTC
cdr3_aa: CASSRSFSYEQYF

v_call: TRBV7-2
d_call: .
clone_size: many
j_call: TRBJ2-5
cdr3_nt: TGTGCCAGCAGCTTAGAAGACAGCGGAGAGACCCAGTACTTC
cdr3_aa: CASSLEDSGETQYF

v_call: TRBV12-3/TRBV12-4
d_call: .
clone_size: medium-sized
j_call: TRBJ1-4
cdr3_nt: TGTGCCAGCAGCCCTCACGGCCTGAGGGGTGAAAAACTGTTTTTT
cdr3_aa: CASSPHGLRGEKLFF

v_call: TRBV29-1
d_call: TRBD1
clone_size: .
j_call: TRBJ2-7
cdr3_nt: TGCAGCGTCGTACAGGGGAAGCAGTACTTC
cdr3_aa: CSVVQGKQYF

v_call: TRBV6-1
d_call: .
clone_size: few
j_call: TRBJ1-1
cdr3_nt: TGTGCCAGCAGTGTGGACACTGAAGCTTTCTTT
cdr3_aa: CASSVDTEAFF

v_call: TRBV12-3/TRBV12-4
d_call: .
clone_size: many
j_call: TRBJ1-1
cdr3_nt: TGTGCCAGCAGTTTAGGACATGAAGCTTTCTTT
cdr3_aa: CASSLGHEAFF

v_call: TRBV2
d_call: .
clone_size: many
j_call: TRBJ1-2
cdr3_nt: TGTGCCAGCGTGGACCCCGTACATGGCTACACCTTC
cdr3_aa: CASVDPVHGYTF

v_call: TRBV6-5
d_call: TRBD2
clone_size: .
j_call: TRBJ2-4
cdr3_nt: TGTGCCAGCAGTTACAGCGCGGGAGTGGCCAAAAACATTCAGTACTTC
cdr3_aa: CASSYSAGVAKNIQYF

v_call: TRBV6-1
d_call: .
clone_size: many
j_call: TRBJ2-2
cdr3_nt: TGTGCCAGCCATGCAGGCGGCGGGGAGCTGTTTTTT
cdr3_aa: CASHAGGGELFF

v_call: TRBV9
d_call: TRBD2
clone_size: few
j_call: TRBJ2-7
cdr3_nt: TGTGCCAGCAGCGACCACCTCCCCGGCGGGAGCCGAAGTCTTCGGCTGTACTTC
cdr3_aa: CASSDHLPGGSRSLRLYF

v_call: TRBV30
d_call: .
clone_size: .
j_call: TRBJ1-1
cdr3_nt: TGTGCCTGGATCCTACCAGGGAACACTGAAGCTTTCTTT
cdr3_aa: CAWILPGNTEAFF

v_call: TRBV7-9
d_call: TRBD2
clone_size: many
j_call: TRBJ2-7
cdr3_nt: TGTGCCAGCAGCTCTAGCGGGGCCTACGAGCAGTACTTC
cdr3_aa: CASSSSGAYEQYF

v_call: TRBV29-1
d_call: .
clone_size: few
j_call: TRBJ1-2
cdr3_nt: TGCAGCGTTTATGTCTATGGCTACACCTTC
cdr3_aa: CSVYVYGYTF

v_call: TRBV30
d_call: .
clone_size: few
j_call: TRBJ1-1
cdr3_nt: TGTGCCTGGAGTGTTCAGGGTTACACTGAAGCTTTCTTT
cdr3_aa: CAWSVQGYTEAFF

v_call: TRBV7-8
d_call: TRBD1
clone_size: .
j_call: TRBJ1-6
cdr3_nt: TGTGCCAGCAGCACCAGGGACAGCTATAATTCACCCCTCCACTTT
cdr3_aa: CASSTRDSYNSPLHF

v_call: TRBV4-3
d_call: TRBD1
clone_size: .
j_call: TRBJ1-1
cdr3_nt: TGCGCCAGCAGCCAAGATCTGACAGGGGGTCTGAACACTGAAGCTTTCTTT
cdr3_aa: CASSQDLTGGLNTEAFF

v_call: TRBV7-9
d_call: TRBD1
clone_size: .
j_call: TRBJ1-1
cdr3_nt: TGTGCCAGCAGCCCTAGGCAGGGGGCGAACACTGAAGCTTTCTTT
cdr3_aa: CASSPRQGANTEAFF

v_call: TRBV6-5
d_call: TRBD1
clone_size: many
j_call: TRBJ2-7
cdr3_nt: TGTGCCAGCAGTTTCACAGGGACAGGGGCCTACGAGCAGTACTTC
cdr3_aa: CASSFTGTGAYEQYF

v_call: TRBV6-2/TRBV6-3
d_call: .
clone_size: .
j_call: TRBJ1-5
cdr3_nt: TGTGCCAGCAGTTATAAGTTTCGGGACACTAATAGCAATCAGCCCCAGCATTTT
cdr3_aa: CASSYKFRDTNSNQPQHF

v_call: TRBV5-1
d_call: .
clone_size: .
j_call: TRBJ2-2
cdr3_nt: TGCGCCAGCAGGCAATCGGCGGGGCGGAACACCGGGGAGCTGTTTTTT
cdr3_aa: CASRQSAGRNTGELFF

v_call: TRBV19
d_call: .
clone_size: .
j_call: TRBJ1-2
cdr3_nt: TGTGCCAGTAGTAGACAAGCGGGCAGCTACTATGGCTACGCCTTC
cdr3_aa: CASSRQAGSYYGYAF

v_call: TRBV7-3
d_call: .
clone_size: .
j_call: TRBJ2-7
cdr3_nt: TGTGCCAGCAGCTTAAGTGGAGGGCACTACGAGCAGTACTTC
cdr3_aa: CASSLSGGHYEQYF

v_call: TRBV24-1
d_call: TRBD1
clone_size: many
j_call: TRBJ2-5
cdr3_nt: TGTGCCACCGCTGACAGGGGCGAGACCCAGTACTTC
cdr3_aa: CATADRGETQYF

v_call: TRBV27
d_call: .
clone_size: many
j_call: TRBJ1-1
cdr3_nt: TGTGCCAGCAGTATCCTGGGGAGGAACACTGAAGCTTTCTTT
cdr3_aa: CASSILGRNTEAFF

v_call: TRBV3-1
d_call: .
clone_size: .
j_call: TRBJ2-2
cdr3_nt: TGTGCCAGCAGCCAGGTGACGCTGGATCCCGGGGAGCTGTTTTTT
cdr3_aa: CASSQVTLDPGELFF

v_call: TRBV20-1
d_call: .
clone_size: many
j_call: TRBJ1-1
cdr3_nt: TGCAGTGCTAGAGGAGCAGGAACAGGCAACACTGAAGCTTTCTTT
cdr3_aa: CSARGAGTGNTEAFF

v_call: TRBV12-5
d_call: .
clone_size: many
j_call: TRBJ1-2
cdr3_nt: TGTGCTAGTGGTCCAACCCCGGACAGATACTATGGCTACACCTTC
cdr3_aa: CASGPTPDRYYGYTF

v_call: TRBV20-1
d_call: TRBD2
clone_size: .
j_call: TRBJ2-7
cdr3_nt: TGCAGTGCTAGAGGGCCTAGCGGGATCTCCTACGAGCAGTACTTC
cdr3_aa: CSARGPSGISYEQYF

v_call: TRBV3-1
d_call: TRBD1
clone_size: once
j_call: TRBJ2-6
cdr3_nt: TGTGCCAGCAGCCAAGCTCGGACAGGGGGAAGCTCTGGGGCCAACGTCCTGACTTTC
cdr3_aa: CASSQARTGGSSGANVLTF

v_call: TRBV30
d_call: .
clone_size: few
j_call: TRBJ2-7
cdr3_nt: TGTGCCCGATCGGGACTGAACTCCTACGAGCAGTACTTC
cdr3_aa: CARSGLNSYEQYF

v_call: TRBV19
d_call: .
clone_size: .
j_call: TRBJ2-1
cdr3_nt: TGTGCCAGTAGTCAAGGAATAGCGGCGAATGAGCAGTTCTTC
cdr3_aa: CASSQGIAANEQFF

v_call: TRBV27
d_call: TRBD1
clone_size: many
j_call: TRBJ1-3
cdr3_nt: TGTGCCAGCAGTTTGACAGGGGGCACTGGAAACACCATATATTTT
cdr3_aa: CASSLTGGTGNTIYF

v_call: TRBV6-1
d_call: .
clone_size: few
j_call: TRBJ2-3
cdr3_nt: TGTGCCAGCAGTCCCCCGTCGGGGGTGTGGACAGATACGCAGTATTTT
cdr3_aa: CASSPPSGVWTDTQYF

v_call: TRBV7-2
d_call: .
clone_size: few
j_call: TRBJ1-2
cdr3_nt: TGTGCCAGCAGCTTAGCGCTCTTTGGCATAAACTATGGCTACACCTTC
cdr3_aa: CASSLALFGINYGYTF

v_call: TRBV28
d_call: .
clone_size: many
j_call: TRBJ2-5
cdr3_nt: TGTGCCAGCAGTTTGACAAACCAAGAGACCCAGTACTTC
cdr3_aa: CASSLTNQETQYF

v_call: TRBV3-1
d_call: .
clone_size: .
j_call: TRBJ1-1
cdr3_nt: TGTGCCAGCAGCCGGGGGTTTGGGGCCGCCGCTGAAGCTTTCTTT
cdr3_aa: CASSRGFGAAAEAFF

v_call: TRBV30
d_call: .
clone_size: .
j_call: TRBJ1-6
cdr3_nt: TGTGCCTGGAGTGTACAGGAAAATTCACCCCTCCACTTT
cdr3_aa: CAWSVQENSPLHF

v_call: TRBV6-1
d_call: .
clone_size: few
j_call: TRBJ1-1
cdr3_nt: TGTGCCAGCACATGGACGGGTGGCACTGAAGCTTTCTTT
cdr3_aa: CASTWTGGTEAFF

v_call: TRBV20-1
d_call: TRBD1
clone_size: many
j_call: TRBJ2-7
cdr3_nt: TGCAGTGCTAGCGGACAGGGGAGCCACGAGCAGTACTTC
cdr3_aa: CSASGQGSHEQYF

v_call: TRBV7-2
d_call: .
clone_size: many
j_call: TRBJ2-2
cdr3_nt: TGTGCCAGCAGCTTCAGGGTGATAACGGCCGGGGAGCTGTTTTTT
cdr3_aa: CASSFRVITAGELFF

v_call: TRBV4-1
d_call: .
clone_size: .
j_call: TRBJ1-6
cdr3_nt: TGCGCCAGCAGCCAAGATAAGCGCAGGGGCGATAATTCACCCCTCCACTTT
cdr3_aa: CASSQDKRRGDNSPLHF

v_call: TRBV11-2
d_call: TRBD2
clone_size: .
j_call: TRBJ2-1
cdr3_nt: TGTGCCAGCAGCTTGCGGGGGGGGAGCTCCTACAGTGAGCAGTTCTTC
cdr3_aa: CASSLRGGSSYSEQFF

v_call: TRBV27
d_call: TRBD2
clone_size: few
j_call: TRBJ2-7
cdr3_nt: TGTGCCAGCAGTTCACCCGGGACTAGCGGGAGCTACGAGCAGTACTTC
cdr3_aa: CASSSPGTSGSYEQYF

v_call: TRBV6-1
d_call: TRBD1
clone_size: .
j_call: TRBJ1-1
cdr3_nt: TGTGCCAGCACCCAAACAGGGGCTGTGGCTGAAGCTTTCTTT
cdr3_aa: CASTQTGAVAEAFF

v_call: TRBV4-3
d_call: .
clone_size: .
j_call: TRBJ1-6
cdr3_nt: TGCGCCAGCAGCCAAGAAGCGGGGTCCAGATCCTATAATTCACCCCTCCACTTT
cdr3_aa: CASSQEAGSRSYNSPLHF

v_call: TRBV19
d_call: .
clone_size: few
j_call: TRBJ1-5
cdr3_nt: TGTGCCAGTAGTATTGGGGTCGGTTATAGCAATCAGCCCCAGCATTTT
cdr3_aa: CASSIGVGYSNQPQHF

v_call: TRBV9
d_call: .
clone_size: .
j_call: TRBJ2-5
cdr3_nt: TGTGCCAGCAGCGTAGATGGGGGAGTAGAGACCCAGTACTTC
cdr3_aa: CASSVDGGVETQYF

v_call: TRBV2
d_call: .
clone_size: few
j_call: TRBJ2-3
cdr3_nt: TGTGCCAGCACGGCGGAGGCCGATACGCAGTATTTT
cdr3_aa: CASTAEADTQYF

v_call: TRBV6-1
d_call: .
clone_size: .
j_call: TRBJ2-2
cdr3_nt: TGTGCCAGCAGTGAAGAGGTAGGGAAGAACACCGGGGAGCTGTTTTTT
cdr3_aa: CASSEEVGKNTGELFF